Sequencing of this T cell receptor (beta chain) was carried out in a study of cytomegalovirus exposure and HLA in healthy donors. Findings and limits, study-wide: Whilst most TCR sequences proved rare, a subset of public TCRs occurred across many donors.

The PCR contained 60 Vbeta and 13 Jbeta primers. Assay: immunoSEQ multiplex PCR; the TCRdb copy retains only in-frame clones and omits some. The data contain 80,000 to 130,000 clones, roughly 84% of them seen just once; the ten biggest clones take up about 1.1%. Donors in the study were healthy people who gave bone marrow. Germline V lookup: CDR1 GTSNPN, CDR2 SVGIG (reference sequence). This CDR3 is 17 amino acids long. With 3 bases removed from V and 1 base from J, the gap between germline ends came to 21 bases. This clone was observed once. Its cognate antigen is unknown. The sequencing sample was made of PBMCs. The sequence was collected from a woman aged 18-29 years in good health and CMV-seronegative. This chain uses TRBV30 with TRBJ2-5; TRBD1 might be the D (6 bases). As DNA, the CDR3 is TGTGCCTGGAGCGTATCGCCTATCAGGGGTGGCCAAGAGACCCAGTACTTC. It translates to CAWSVSPIRGGQETQYF. Filled out from reference TRBV30 and TRBJ2-5, the complete variable domain reads SQTIHQWPATLVQPVGSPLSLECTVEGTSNPNLYWYRQAAGRGLQLLFYSVGIGQISSEVPQNLSASRPQDRQFILSSKKLLLSDSGFYLCAWSVSPIRGGQETQYFGPGTRLLVL.